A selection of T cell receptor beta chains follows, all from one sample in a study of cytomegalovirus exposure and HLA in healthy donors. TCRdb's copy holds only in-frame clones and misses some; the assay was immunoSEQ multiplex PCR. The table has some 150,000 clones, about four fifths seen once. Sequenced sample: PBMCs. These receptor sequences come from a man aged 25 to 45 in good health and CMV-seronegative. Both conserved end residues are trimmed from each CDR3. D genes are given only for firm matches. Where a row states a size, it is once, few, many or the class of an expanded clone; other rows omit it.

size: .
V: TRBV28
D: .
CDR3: ASSAVNSGDYT

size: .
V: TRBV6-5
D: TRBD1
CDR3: ASSRDSNSYEQY

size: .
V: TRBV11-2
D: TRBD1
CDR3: ASTKKRNRARGPETEAF

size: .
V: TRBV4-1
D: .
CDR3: ASSQGQLYEQY

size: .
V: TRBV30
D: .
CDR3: AWTGRNTIY

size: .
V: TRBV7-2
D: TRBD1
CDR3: ASSRTDRGYEQY

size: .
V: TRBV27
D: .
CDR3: ASSLSSGSYEQY

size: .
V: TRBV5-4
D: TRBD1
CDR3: ASSTSDRGYGYT

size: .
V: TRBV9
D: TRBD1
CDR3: ASGTVQETQY

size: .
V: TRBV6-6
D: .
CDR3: ASSPSYQPQH

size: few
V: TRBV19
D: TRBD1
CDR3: ASSIRGDRSTGELF

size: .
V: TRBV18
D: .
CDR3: ASSPPQGTGELF

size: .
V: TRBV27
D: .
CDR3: ASSSVRDTEAF

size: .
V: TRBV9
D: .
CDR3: ASSPGGGPDTQY

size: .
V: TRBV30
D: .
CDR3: AWIPPRQAGELF

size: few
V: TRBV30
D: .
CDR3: AWSVRGGDGYT

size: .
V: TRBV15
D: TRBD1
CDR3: ATSRDRSGTGTYEQY

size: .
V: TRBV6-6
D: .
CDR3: ASTDSQDEAF

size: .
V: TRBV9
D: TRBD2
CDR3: ASSVGEAGATDTQY

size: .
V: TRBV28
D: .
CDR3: ASSLGRVTGNTIY

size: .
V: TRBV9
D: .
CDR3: ASSPGEKLF

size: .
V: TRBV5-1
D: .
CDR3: ASSLPGRPGEKLF

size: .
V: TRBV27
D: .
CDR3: ASRTHSVVNTEAF